There are a few counts of the clone carrying this T cell receptor beta chain. Its antigen is undetermined. The data stem from a study of response to subunit inactivated influenza vaccine. Study-level results: There was a suggestion from the authors that each seasonal influenza vaccination recruits few new T cells.

TCRdb recomputed calls from the RT-PCR reads with MiXCR, one row per CDR3 protein. The table shows over 650,000 distinct CDR3 sequences, with approximately 18% occurring only once. The specimen comprised PBMCs from blood, sampled 5 days after vaccination. The TCR comes from a middle-aged man who received an inactivated influenza vaccine.

This chain's CDR3 is CSASVQSSYNSPLHF. For the CDR3, the DNA is TGCAGTGCTAGTGTCCAAAGCTCCTATAATTCACCCCTCCACTTT. The gene calls are TRBV20-1 and TRBJ1-6, with D hard to call. The CDR3 is 15 amino acids. The germline gives CDR1 DFQATT, CDR2 SNEGSKA (reference sequence). V was clipped by 3 bases and J by 0 bases, with 9 bases between them.